Here is one T cell receptor (beta chain) with its context. This sample is drawn from a study of blood T cell repertoires in COVID-19. For the study at large: Samples came from the United States, Italy and Spain, spanning acute and convalescent COVID-19.

In the authors' workflow: Amplification of reference gene primers was used by the study to estimate nucleated cell counts. TCRdb's table, derived via immunoSEQ multiplex PCR, lists solely in-frame clones and lacks some. For V, J and clone size, that table is used; D and trimming come from the DNA. Among approximately 200,000 clones listed, about 91% were seen once. CDR3 size: 16 residues. The V and J ends lost 4 bases and 0 bases respectively, with 16 bases between them. Germline CDR1 is SGHRS and CDR2 is YFSETQ. The specimen sequenced was peripheral blood. This chain uses TRBV5-1 with TRBJ1-1; perhaps TRBD1 as D (5 bases). The sequence came from a man between 18 and 35 years old with active or convalescent COVID-19. The CDR3 bases are TGCGCCAGCAGCCTCGCTTACCGGGGGATGAACACTGAAGCTTTCTTT. Its protein product is CASSLAYRGMNTEAFF.